This T cell receptor (beta chain) was captured by sequencing in a study of OX40 agonist ivuxolimab in advanced cancers. Study in general: An anti-OX40 (CD134) antibody with agonistic activity, ivuxolimab, was administered to patients. Prior therapy, whether anti-PD-1, anti-PD-L1 or anti-CTLA-4, was allowed, and approximately 37% had some.

Measured with immunoSEQ multiplex PCR; TCRdb has only the in-frame clones, and not every one. The repertoire holds approximately 70,000 clones, with roughly 88% as singletons. The specimen comprised CD4+ or CD8+ T cells sorted from blood, sampled in a trial of the OX40 agonist ivuxolimab. The clonotype originates from an adult with an advanced solid tumor such as melanoma, head and neck, liver or kidney cancer.

The CDR3 is CASSPSGRLNTEAFF. The CDR3 nucleotides are TGCGCCAGCAGTCCATCGGGACGGTTGAACACTGAAGCTTTCTTT. The V gene is TRBV4-1, the J gene TRBJ1-1, with D perhaps TRBD1 (5 bases). Germline-derived CDR1 and CDR2 are MGHRA and YSYEKL. The length of the CDR3 is 15 residues. V shed 6 bases and J shed 0 bases, with 14 bases lying between them.